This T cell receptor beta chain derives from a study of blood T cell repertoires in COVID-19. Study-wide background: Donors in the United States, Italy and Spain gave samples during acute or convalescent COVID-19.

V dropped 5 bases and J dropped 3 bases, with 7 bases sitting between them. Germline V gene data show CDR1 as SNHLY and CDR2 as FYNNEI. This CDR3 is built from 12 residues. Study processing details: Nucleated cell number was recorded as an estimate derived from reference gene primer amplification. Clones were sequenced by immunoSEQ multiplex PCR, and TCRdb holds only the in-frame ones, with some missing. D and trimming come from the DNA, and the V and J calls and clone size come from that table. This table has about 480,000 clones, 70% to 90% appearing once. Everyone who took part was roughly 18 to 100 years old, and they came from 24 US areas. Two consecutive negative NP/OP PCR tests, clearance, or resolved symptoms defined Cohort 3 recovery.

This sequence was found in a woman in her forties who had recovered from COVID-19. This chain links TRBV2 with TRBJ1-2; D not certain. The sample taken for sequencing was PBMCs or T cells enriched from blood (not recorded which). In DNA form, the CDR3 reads TGTGCCAGCAGTATTTCAGACTATGGCTACACCTTC. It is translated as CASSISDYGYTF.